This record looks at one T cell receptor (beta chain) sequence and its context. The V end lost 4 bases, the J end lost 7 bases, and 11 bases lay between the germline ends. The CDR3 length is 12 residues. CDR1 is SGHAT, CDR2 FQNNGV, per germline. The data were produced by immunoSEQ multiplex PCR, yet TCRdb's version contains in-frame clones alone and is incomplete. The sample lists about 130,000 clones; approximately 94% were seen once. The record originates from a study of control samples from healthy donors and cancer patients. The rearrangement joins TRBV11-2 to TRBJ2-7; D gene ambiguous. This clonotype was obtained from a man aged 25 to 40 in good health. Specimen: blood. DNA of the CDR3: TGTGCCAGCAGCTCAATCGATTGGGAGCAGTACTTC. Protein product: CASSSIDWEQYF. Full variable domain (outside the CDR3, taken from reference TRBV11-2 and TRBJ2-7): EAGVAQSPRYKIIEKRQSVAFWCNPISGHATLYWYQQILGQGPKLLIQFQNNGVVDDSQLPKDRFSAERLKGVDSTLKIQPAKLEDSAVYLCASSSIDWEQYFGPGTRLTVT.